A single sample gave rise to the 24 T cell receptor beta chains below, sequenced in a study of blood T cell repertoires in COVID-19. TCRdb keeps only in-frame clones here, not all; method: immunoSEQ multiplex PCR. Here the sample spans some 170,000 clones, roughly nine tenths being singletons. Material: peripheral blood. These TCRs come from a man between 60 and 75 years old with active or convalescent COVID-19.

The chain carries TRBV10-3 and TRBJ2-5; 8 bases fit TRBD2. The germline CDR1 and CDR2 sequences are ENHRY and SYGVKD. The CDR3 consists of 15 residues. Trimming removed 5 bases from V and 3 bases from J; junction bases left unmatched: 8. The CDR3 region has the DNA TGTGCCATCAGTCGAGGTAGCGGGATAAAAGAGACCCAGTACTTC. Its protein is CAISRGSGIKETQYF.

CDR3 region: CASSYLGQGDNEQFF. The CDR3 region has the DNA TGTGCCAGCAGTTACTTAGGACAGGGGGACAATGAGCAGTTCTTC. This chain uses TRBV6-5 with TRBJ2-1, with 10 bases matching TRBD1. Per the germline V gene, CDR1 is MNHEY and CDR2 is SVGAGI. This CDR3 spans 15 amino acids. V shed 1 base, J shed 5 bases, and the junction held 2 bases outside the gene matches.

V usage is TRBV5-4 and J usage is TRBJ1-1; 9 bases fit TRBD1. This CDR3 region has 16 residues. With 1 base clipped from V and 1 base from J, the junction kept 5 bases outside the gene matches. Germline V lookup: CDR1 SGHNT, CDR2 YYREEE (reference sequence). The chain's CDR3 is CASSLNRGLGNTEAFF. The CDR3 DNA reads TGTGCCAGCAGCTTGAACAGGGGGCTCGGGAACACTGAAGCTTTCTTT. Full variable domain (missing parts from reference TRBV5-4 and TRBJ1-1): ETGVTQSPTHLIKTRGQQVTLRCSSQSGHNTVSWYQQALGQGPQFIFQYYREEENGRGNFPPRFSGLQFPNYSSELNVNALELDDSALYLCASSLNRGLGNTEAFFGQGTRLTVV.

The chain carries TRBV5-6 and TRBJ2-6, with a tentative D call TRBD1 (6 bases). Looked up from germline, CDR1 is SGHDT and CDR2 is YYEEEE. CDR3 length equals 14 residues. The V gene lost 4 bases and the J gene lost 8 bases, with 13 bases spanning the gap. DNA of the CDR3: TGTGCCAGCAGCCCCGGGACAACGACCAACGTCCTGACTTTC. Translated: CASSPGTTTNVLTF. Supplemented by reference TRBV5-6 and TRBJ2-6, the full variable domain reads DAGVTQSPTHLIKTRGQQVTLRCSPKSGHDTVSWYQQALGQGPQFIFQYYEEEERQRGNFPDRFSGHQFPNYSSELNVNALLLGDSALYLCASSPGTTTNVLTFGAGSRLTVL.

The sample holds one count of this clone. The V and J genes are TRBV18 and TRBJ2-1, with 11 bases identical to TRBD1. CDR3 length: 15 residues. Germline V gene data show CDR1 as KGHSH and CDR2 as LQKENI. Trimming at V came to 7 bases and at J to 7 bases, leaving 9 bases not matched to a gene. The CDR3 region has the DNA TGTGCCAGCTTTACAGGACAGGGGGCCCTGAATGAGCAGTTCTTC. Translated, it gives CASFTGQGALNEQFF.

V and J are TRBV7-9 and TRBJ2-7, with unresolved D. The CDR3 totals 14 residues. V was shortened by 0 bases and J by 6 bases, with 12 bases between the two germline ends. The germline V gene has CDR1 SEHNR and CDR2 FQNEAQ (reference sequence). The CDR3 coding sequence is TGTGCCAGCAGCTTAGCGAGCCTATTCGGCGAGCAGTACTTC. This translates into CASSLASLFGEQYF.

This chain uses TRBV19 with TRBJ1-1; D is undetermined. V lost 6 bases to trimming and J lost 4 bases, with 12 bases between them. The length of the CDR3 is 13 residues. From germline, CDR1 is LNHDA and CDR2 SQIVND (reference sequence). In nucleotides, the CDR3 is TGTGCCAGTAGCCGCTCGGGGATCACTGAAGCTTTCTTT. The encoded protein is CASSRSGITEAFF. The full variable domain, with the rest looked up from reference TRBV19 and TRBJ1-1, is DGGITQSPKYLFRKEGQNVTLSCEQNLNHDAMYWYRQDPGQGLRLIYYSQIVNDFQKGDIAEGYSVSREKKESFPLTVTSAQKNPTAFYLCASSRSGITEAFFGQGTRLTVV.

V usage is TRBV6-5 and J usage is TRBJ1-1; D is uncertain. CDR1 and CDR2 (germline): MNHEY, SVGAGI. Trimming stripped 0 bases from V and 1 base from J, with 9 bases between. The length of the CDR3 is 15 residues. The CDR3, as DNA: TGTGCCAGCAGTTACTCGACGTCAGGGAACACTGAAGCTTTCTTT. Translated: CASSYSTSGNTEAFF.

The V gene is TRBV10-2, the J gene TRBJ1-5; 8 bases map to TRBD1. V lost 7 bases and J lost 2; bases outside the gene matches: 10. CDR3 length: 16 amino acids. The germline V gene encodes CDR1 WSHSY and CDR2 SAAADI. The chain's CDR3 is CASTNGQGRGNQPQHF. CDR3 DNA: TGCGCCAGCACCAACGGACAGGGAAGGGGCAATCAGCCCCAGCATTTT.

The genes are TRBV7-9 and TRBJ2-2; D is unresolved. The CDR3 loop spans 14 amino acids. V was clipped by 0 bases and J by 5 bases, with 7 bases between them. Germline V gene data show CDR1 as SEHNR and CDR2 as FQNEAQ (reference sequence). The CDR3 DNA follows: TGTGCCAGCAGCTTAGCCTCACGGACCGGGGAGCTGTTTTTT. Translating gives CASSLASRTGELFF. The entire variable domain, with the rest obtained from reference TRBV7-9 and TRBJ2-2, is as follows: DTGVSQNPRHKITKRGQNVTFRCDPISEHNRLYWYRQTLGQGPEFLTYFQNEAQLEKSRLLSDRFSAERPKGSFSTLEIQRTEQGDSAMYLCASSLASRTGELFFGEGSRLTVL.

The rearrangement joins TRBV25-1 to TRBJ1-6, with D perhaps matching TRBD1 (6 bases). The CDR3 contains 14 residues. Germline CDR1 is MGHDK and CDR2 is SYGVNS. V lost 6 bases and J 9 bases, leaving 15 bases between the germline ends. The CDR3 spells CASSRAGEGSPLHF. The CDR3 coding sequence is TGTGCCAGCAGCCGGGCAGGGGAGGGTTCACCCCTCCACTTT.

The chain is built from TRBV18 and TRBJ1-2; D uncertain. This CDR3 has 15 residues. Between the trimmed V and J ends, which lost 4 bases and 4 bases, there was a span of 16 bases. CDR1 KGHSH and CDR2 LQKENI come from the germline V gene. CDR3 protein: CASSQEPTYLYGYTF. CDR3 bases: TGTGCCAGCTCACAAGAGCCGACATACCTCTATGGCTACACCTTC.

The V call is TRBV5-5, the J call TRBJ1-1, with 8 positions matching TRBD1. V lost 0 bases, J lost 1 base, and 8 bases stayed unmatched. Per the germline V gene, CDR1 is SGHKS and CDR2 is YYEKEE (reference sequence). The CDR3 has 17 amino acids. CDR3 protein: CASSLEPRQGKNTEAFF. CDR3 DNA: TGTGCCAGCAGCTTGGAACCCCGACAGGGGAAGAACACTGAAGCTTTCTTT.

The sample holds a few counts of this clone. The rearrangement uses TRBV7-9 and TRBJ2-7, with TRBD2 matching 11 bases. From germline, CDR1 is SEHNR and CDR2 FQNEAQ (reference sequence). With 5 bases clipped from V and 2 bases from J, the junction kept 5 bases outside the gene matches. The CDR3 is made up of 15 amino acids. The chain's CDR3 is CASSIQLAGAYEQYF. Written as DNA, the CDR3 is TGTGCCAGCAGCATTCAACTAGCGGGAGCCTACGAGCAGTACTTC.

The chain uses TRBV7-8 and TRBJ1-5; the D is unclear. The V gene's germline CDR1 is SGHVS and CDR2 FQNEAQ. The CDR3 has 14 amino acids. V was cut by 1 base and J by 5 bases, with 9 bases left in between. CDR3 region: CASSLVYGDQPQHF. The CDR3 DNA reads TGTGCCAGCAGCTTAGTTTACGGGGATCAGCCCCAGCATTTT.

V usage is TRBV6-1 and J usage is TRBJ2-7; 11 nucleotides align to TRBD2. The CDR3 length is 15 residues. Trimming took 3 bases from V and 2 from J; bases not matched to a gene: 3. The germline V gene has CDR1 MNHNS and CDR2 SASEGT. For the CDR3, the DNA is TGTGCCAGCAGTGATACTAGCGGGAGTACCTACGAGCAGTACTTC. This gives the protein CASSDTSGSTYEQYF.

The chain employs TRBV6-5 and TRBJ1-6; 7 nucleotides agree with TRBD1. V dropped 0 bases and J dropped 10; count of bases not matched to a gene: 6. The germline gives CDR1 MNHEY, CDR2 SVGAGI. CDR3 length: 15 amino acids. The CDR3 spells CASSYSRQGGSPLHF. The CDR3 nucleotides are TGTGCCAGCAGTTACTCTAGACAGGGCGGCTCACCCCTCCACTTT.

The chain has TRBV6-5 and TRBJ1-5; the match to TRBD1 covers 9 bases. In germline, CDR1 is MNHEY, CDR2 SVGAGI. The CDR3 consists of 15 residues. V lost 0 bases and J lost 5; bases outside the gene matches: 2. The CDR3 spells CASSYSWDRDQPQHF. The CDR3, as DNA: TGTGCCAGCAGTTACTCTTGGGACAGGGATCAGCCCCAGCATTTT.

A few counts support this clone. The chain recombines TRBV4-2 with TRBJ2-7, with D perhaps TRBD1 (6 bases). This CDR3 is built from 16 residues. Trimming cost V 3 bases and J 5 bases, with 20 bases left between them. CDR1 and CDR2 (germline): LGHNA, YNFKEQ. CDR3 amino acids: CASSHLTTGGAHEQYF. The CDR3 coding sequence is TGTGCCAGCAGCCATCTCACGACAGGAGGCGCCCACGAGCAGTACTTC.

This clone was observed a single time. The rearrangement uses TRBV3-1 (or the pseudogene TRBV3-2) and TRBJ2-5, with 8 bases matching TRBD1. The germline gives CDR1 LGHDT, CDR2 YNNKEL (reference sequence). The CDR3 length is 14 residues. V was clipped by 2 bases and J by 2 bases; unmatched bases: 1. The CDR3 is CASSQRTGQETQYF. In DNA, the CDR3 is TGTGCCAGCAGCCAACGGACAGGGCAAGAGACCCAGTACTTC.

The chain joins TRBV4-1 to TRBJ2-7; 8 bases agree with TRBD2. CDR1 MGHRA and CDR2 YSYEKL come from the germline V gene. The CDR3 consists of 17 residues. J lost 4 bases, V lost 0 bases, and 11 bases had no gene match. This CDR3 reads CASSQDPSRGGRYEQYF. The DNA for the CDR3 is TGCGCCAGCAGCCAAGATCCTAGCCGGGGGGGCCGTTACGAGCAGTACTTC.

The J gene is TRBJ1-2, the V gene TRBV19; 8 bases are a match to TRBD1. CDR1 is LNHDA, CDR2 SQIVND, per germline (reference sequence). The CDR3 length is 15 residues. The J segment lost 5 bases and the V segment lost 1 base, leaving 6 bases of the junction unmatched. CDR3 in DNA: TGTGCCAGTAGTATAGGGCAGGGGGCGCGATATGGCTACACCTTC. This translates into CASSIGQGARYGYTF. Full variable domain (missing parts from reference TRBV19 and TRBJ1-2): DGGITQSPKYLFRKEGQNVTLSCEQNLNHDAMYWYRQDPGQGLRLIYYSQIVNDFQKGDIAEGYSVSREKKESFPLTVTSAQKNPTAFYLCASSIGQGARYGYTFGSGTRLTVV.

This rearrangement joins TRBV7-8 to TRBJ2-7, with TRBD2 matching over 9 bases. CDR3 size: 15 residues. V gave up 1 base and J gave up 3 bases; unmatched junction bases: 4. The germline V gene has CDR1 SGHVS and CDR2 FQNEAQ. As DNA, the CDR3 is TGTGCCAGCAGCTTAGTTGCGGGAGGGGGCTACGAGCAGTACTTC. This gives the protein CASSLVAGGGYEQYF.

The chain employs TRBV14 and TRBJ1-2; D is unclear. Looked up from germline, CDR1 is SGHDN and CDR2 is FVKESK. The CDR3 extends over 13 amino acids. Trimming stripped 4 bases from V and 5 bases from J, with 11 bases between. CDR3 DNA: TGTGCCAGCAGCCTCAGCCAGACTTATGGCTACACCTTC. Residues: CASSLSQTYGYTF.